The rows below give T cell receptor beta chains drawn from one sample of a study of shared clonotypes between healthy human individuals. The protocol was immunoSEQ multiplex PCR, while the TCRdb copy is restricted to in-frame clones and leaves out a portion. This sample carries around 1.1 million clones, around 78% of them seen once, and the ten largest clones take 0.6% to 0.7%. The sample consisted of memory CD4+ T cells from PBMCs. The source is a man aged 18 to 29 in good health. Some clones in this sample may be carry-over from other donors' samples. Each CDR3 is given with its conserved first and last residue. D genes are given only for firm matches. A clone size is listed for some rows: how often the clone was seen (once, few, many), or a class if it is expanded.

j_call v_call d_call clone_size cdr3_aa cdr3_nt
TRBJ2-7 TRBV9 NA NA CASSPRIGNYEQYF TGTGCCAGCAGCCCTCGGATTGGAAACTACGAGCAGTACTTC
TRBJ1-3 TRBV10-3 NA NA CAISGGPGNTIYF TGTGCCATCAGTGGGGGCCCTGGAAACACCATATATTTT
TRBJ1-2 TRBV28 NA NA CASSLLGRPYGYTF TGTGCCAGCAGTTTATTGGGCAGACCCTATGGCTACACCTTC
TRBJ1-1 TRBV11-3 NA NA CASSLDGLMNTEAFF TGTGCCAGCAGCTTAGATGGGTTAATGAACACTGAAGCTTTCTTT
TRBJ2-3 TRBV27 TRBD1 NA CASSKWDRAADTQYF TGTGCCAGCAGTAAATGGGACAGGGCTGCGGATACGCAGTATTTT
TRBJ2-3 TRBV27 TRBD2 NA CASSFRLAGGPADTQYF TGTGCCAGCAGTTTCCGACTAGCGGGAGGGCCGGCAGATACGCAGTATTTT
TRBJ1-6 TRBV5-1 NA NA CASSWDGNNSPLHF TGCGCCAGCAGCTGGGACGGAAACAATTCACCCCTCCACTTT
TRBJ2-7 TRBV7-2 NA NA CASSLVMGNYEQYF TGTGCCAGCAGCTTAGTGATGGGTAACTACGAGCAGTACTTC
TRBJ1-4 TRBV28 TRBD1 NA CASSSRGLGATNEKLFF TGTGCCAGCAGCAGCAGGGGGCTAGGAGCAACTAATGAAAAACTGTTTTTT
TRBJ2-7 TRBV7-2 TRBD2 once CASSLAGTSVSYEQYF TGTGCCAGCAGCTTAGCTGGGACTAGCGTTTCCTACGAGCAGTACTTC
TRBJ2-3 TRBV28 TRBD2 NA CASPPSGTNVGTDTQYF TGTGCCAGCCCCCCCAGCGGGACTAATGTTGGCACAGATACGCAGTATTTT
TRBJ2-1 TRBV2 TRBD1 many CASRGLQGAYNEQFF TGTGCCAGCAGGGGCCTACAGGGGGCCTACAATGAGCAGTTCTTC
TRBJ1-1 TRBV7-3 NA NA CASSLTGRNTEAFF TGTGCCAGCAGCTTAACCGGTAGGAACACTGAAGCTTTCTTT
TRBJ1-5 TRBV4-1 NA few CASSQEPHGNQPQHF TGCGCCAGCAGCCAAGAACCCCACGGCAATCAGCCCCAGCATTTT
TRBJ2-1 TRBV25-1 NA NA CASSEWGSPNEQFF TGTGCCAGCAGTGAATGGGGCTCCCCCAATGAGCAGTTCTTC
TRBJ2-5 TRBV2 TRBD1 NA CASSARDSPQETQYF TGTGCCAGCAGTGCCCGGGACAGCCCCCAAGAGACCCAGTACTTC
TRBJ1-4 TRBV27 TRBD1 few CASSQAGTGDEKLFF TGTGCCAGCAGTCAAGCCGGGACAGGGGATGAAAAACTGTTTTTT
TRBJ2-6 TRBV5-1 NA NA CASTLKGLNSGANVLTF TGCGCCAGCACCCTTAAAGGCTTAAACTCTGGGGCCAACGTCCTGACTTTC
TRBJ1-1 TRBV7-6 NA NA CASSLLTESEAFF TGTGCCAGCAGCCTACTGACAGAAAGTGAAGCTTTCTTT
TRBJ1-2 TRBV30 NA NA CAWSKGQWYYGYTF TGTGCCTGGAGTAAGGGACAATGGTACTATGGCTACACCTTC
TRBJ2-1 TRBV14 TRBD2 NA CASSQLGGLEYNEQFF TGTGCCAGCAGCCAATTGGGAGGACTAGAGTACAATGAGCAGTTCTTC
TRBJ2-3 TRBV4-2 NA NA CASSPRTTSDTQYF TGTGCCAGCAGCCCAAGGACGACGTCAGATACGCAGTATTTT
TRBJ2-1 TRBV2 TRBD2 NA CASATSGRGNEQFF TGTGCCTCGGCGACTAGCGGGAGAGGCAATGAGCAGTTCTTC
TRBJ1-5 TRBV7-2 NA NA CASSLQRNQPQHF TGTGCCAGCAGCTTACAGCGTAATCAGCCCCAGCATTTT
TRBJ2-7 TRBV4-2 TRBD2 few CASSHAMAGDSGYEQYF TGTGCCAGCAGCCACGCCATGGCGGGGGACTCTGGCTACGAGCAGTACTTC
TRBJ1-2 TRBV5-8 NA NA CASSRPRAGSSYGYTF TGTGCCAGCAGCCGGCCCCGAGCAGGGTCGAGCTATGGCTACACCTTC
TRBJ1-1 TRBV28 TRBD1 NA CASSRIGTGRITEAFF TGTGCCAGCAGTAGAATAGGGACAGGGAGAATCACTGAAGCTTTCTTT
TRBJ1-3 TRBV19 NA NA CASTPPRTARNTIYF TGTGCCAGTACCCCGCCCCGGACAGCAAGAAACACCATATATTTT
TRBJ1-4 TRBV6-5 NA NA CASSYSNRPNEKLFF TGTGCCAGCAGTTACTCCAACCGCCCTAATGAAAAACTGTTTTTT
TRBJ2-1 TRBV6-5 NA few CASRLAPGPYNEQFF TGTGCCAGTCGTCTAGCGCCTGGCCCGTACAATGAGCAGTTCTTC
TRBJ2-3 TRBV19 NA NA CASGPRDPRGDTQYF TGTGCCAGTGGACCCCGGGATCCGAGGGGAGATACGCAGTATTTT
TRBJ1-1 TRBV5-4 NA NA CASSLDGGVTEAFF TGTGCCAGCAGCTTGGACGGCGGGGTTACTGAAGCTTTCTTT
TRBJ1-2 TRBV7-2 NA NA CASSSPPSNYGYTF TGTGCCAGCAGCTCCCCTCCCAGTAACTATGGCTACACCTTC
TRBJ2-1 TRBV15 NA NA CATSRPGSGNEQFF TGTGCCACCAGCAGACCAGGATCAGGCAATGAGCAGTTCTTC
TRBJ1-4 TRBV28 TRBD1 NA CASSRLGQGAREKLFF TGTGCCAGCAGCCGCCTCGGGCAGGGGGCAAGGGAAAAACTGTTTTTT
TRBJ1-5 TRBV28 NA NA CASKRGLYAQPQHF TGTGCCAGCAAACGGGGATTGTATGCCCAGCCCCAGCATTTT
TRBJ1-5 TRBV5-8 NA NA CASSQRPQPQHF TGTGCCAGCAGCCAAAGACCTCAGCCCCAGCATTTT